The 27 T cell receptor beta chains below were found in one sample sequenced in a study of blood T cell repertoires in COVID-19. Sequenced by immunoSEQ multiplex PCR; TCRdb stores in-frame clones only, minus some. The sample carries 150,000 to 200,000 clones, approximately 85% recorded once. Sequenced: peripheral blood. These TCRs come from a man aged 55 to 69 with active or convalescent COVID-19.

The chain is built from TRBV12-3 or TRBV12-4 and TRBJ1-2, with D possibly being TRBD1 (5 bases). Trimming pared 7 bases from V and 2 bases from J, leaving 8 bases between. This CDR3 is built from 12 residues. CDR3 DNA: TGTGCCAGCACCAGGGAAAACTATGGCTACACCTTC. Translation: CASTRENYGYTF.

The DNA for the CDR3 is TGTGCCAGCAGCTTTCCGAATCCAGGGGGCGAGCAGTACTTC. Translating gives CASSFPNPGGEQYF. This sequence joins TRBV7-8 and TRBJ2-7, with TRBD1 matching 7 bases. The CDR3 covers 14 residues. Germline lookup yields CDR1 SGHVS and CDR2 FQNEAQ. Losses at the gene ends were 3 bases for V and 6 bases for J; bases not matched to a gene: 8.

The genes are TRBV4-1 and TRBJ1-2; no clear D. CDR1 and CDR2 from the germline V gene are MGHRA and YSYEKL. The CDR3 is 17 residues long. With 0 bases removed from V and 8 bases from J, the gap between germline ends came to 22 bases. CDR3 in amino acids: CASSQDESRRAGRGYTF. The CDR3 bases are TGCGCCAGCAGCCAAGACGAGTCCCGGAGGGCTGGGCGAGGCTACACCTTC.

The chain employs TRBV5-5 and TRBJ2-3; D remains ambiguous. V gave up 5 bases and J gave up 2 bases, with 12 bases separating them. The CDR3 sequence is 14 residues long. CDR1 is SGHKS and CDR2 is YYEKEE in the germline V gene (reference sequence). CDR3 in DNA: TGTGCCAGCAGACCTCAACTTTACACAGATACGCAGTATTTT. This encodes CASRPQLYTDTQYF. The whole variable domain, remainder taken from reference TRBV5-5 and TRBJ2-3, is DAGVTQSPTHLIKTRGQQVTLRCSPISGHKSVSWYQQVLGQGPQFIFQYYEKEERGRGNFPDRFSARQFPNYSSELNVNALLLGDSALYLCASRPQLYTDTQYFGPGTRLTVL.

This clone was picked up a small number of times. The J gene is TRBJ1-1, the V gene TRBV4-1; D perhaps matches TRBD1 (5 bases). Germline loops: CDR1 MGHRA, CDR2 YSYEKL. The ends were cut back, 0 bases at V and 4 bases at J, with 15 bases in the middle. The CDR3 spans 16 residues. The CDR3: CASSQDAGVGSTEAFF. The CDR3 DNA is TGCGCCAGCAGCCAAGATGCGGGGGTGGGGTCCACTGAAGCTTTCTTT.

The chain uses TRBV18 and TRBJ1-2; D unclear. V lost 0 bases and J 7 bases, leaving 9 bases between the germline ends. Germline V gene lookup returns CDR1 KGHSH and CDR2 LQKENI. The CDR3 is 13 residues long. CDR3 residues: CASSPPTSSGYTF. Here the CDR3 DNA reads TGTGCCAGCTCACCACCGACTTCTTCTGGCTACACCTTC.

The genes are TRBV18 and TRBJ2-1, with 7 bases aligning to TRBD1. Germline CDR1 reads KGHSH; CDR2 reads LQKENI. Germline trimming cut 0 bases from V and 5 bases from J; bases unmatched to any gene: 7. CDR3 length: 16 amino acids. The DNA for the CDR3 is TGTGCCAGCTCACCACCTCGACAGGGAGCTAACAATGAGCAGTTCTTC. It specifies CASSPPRQGANNEQFF.

This chain connects TRBV11-2 to TRBJ1-1, with 7 bases that match TRBD1. J was trimmed by 4 bases and V by 6 bases; bases with no gene match: 5. This CDR3 spans 13 amino acids. Germline V lookup: CDR1 SGHAT, CDR2 FQNNGV. In nucleotides, the CDR3 is TGTGCCAGCAGTTCCCAGGGGGGCACTGAAGCTTTCTTT. Protein: CASSSQGGTEAFF.

A few counts support this clone. The V call is TRBV5-6, the J call TRBJ1-6; weak D call: TRBD1 (6 bases). This CDR3 has 13 amino acids. Per the germline V gene, CDR1 is SGHDT and CDR2 is YYEEEE. Trimming removed 3 bases at V and 8 bases at J, with 9 bases between. This CDR3 reads CASSSRGDSPLHF. CDR3 nucleotides: TGTGCCAGCAGCTCCAGGGGTGATTCACCCCTCCACTTT.

This chain links TRBV6-5 with TRBJ2-7; D is uncertain. Trimming stripped 0 bases from V and 4 bases from J, with 10 bases between. The length of the CDR3 is 14 residues. Germline-derived CDR1 and CDR2 are MNHEY and SVGAGI. CDR3 sequence reads: CASSYSRGEYEQYF. The CDR3 DNA is TGTGCCAGCAGTTACTCGAGAGGAGAATACGAGCAGTACTTC.

This clone has a single count. V and J are TRBV12-3 or TRBV12-4 and TRBJ1-5; D ambiguous. The CDR3 has 13 residues. Trimming removed 5 bases from V and 5 bases from J, with 10 bases in between. The CDR3, as DNA: TGTGCCAGCAGTCCTGTCGGGGATCAGCCCCAGCATTTT. Its protein product is CASSPVGDQPQHF.

In its sample, this clone was seen once. This chain joins TRBV19 and TRBJ2-5, with D possibly being TRBD1 (5 bases). The CDR3 loop spans 13 amino acids. V lost 6 bases and J lost 2, with 10 bases in between. Germline assignment: CDR1 LNHDA and CDR2 SQIVND (reference sequence). CDR3 in DNA: TGTGCCAGTAGGAGACAGTCGCAAGAGACCCAGTACTTC. Amino acids: CASRRQSQETQYF.

This chain joins TRBV12-3 or TRBV12-4 and TRBJ2-7; D perhaps matches TRBD2 (5 bases). The V end was cut by 3 bases, the J end by 10 bases, with 10 bases between. The length of the CDR3 is 11 residues. The CDR3 DNA reads as TGTGCCAGCAGTTTCGCGGGCAGTCAGTACTTC. Its translation is CASSFAGSQYF.

This sequence joins TRBV24-1 and TRBJ2-5, with a weak D call TRBD2 (7 bases). CDR3 size: 14 residues. V lost 9 bases and J lost 1, with 14 bases in between. Per the germline V gene, CDR1 is KGHDR and CDR2 is SFDVKD. CDR3: CATGGGAGQETQYF. Here the CDR3 DNA reads TGTGCCACCGGGGGGGGCGCAGGCCAAGAGACCCAGTACTTC.

The rearrangement joins TRBV6-5 to TRBJ2-5, with D uncertain. Per germline, CDR1 MNHEY and CDR2 SVGAGI. V was trimmed by 2 bases and J by 5 bases, leaving 9 bases between them. CDR3 length equals 13 residues. The CDR3 sequence: CASSYVQEETQYF. The CDR3 DNA reads as TGTGCCAGCAGTTACGTCCAAGAGGAGACCCAGTACTTC.

J is TRBJ1-5 and V is TRBV6-5, with D unclear. V was pared by 4 bases and J by 7 bases, with 11 bases between. CDR3 length: 13 amino acids. Germline loops: CDR1 MNHEY, CDR2 SVGAGI. The CDR3 nucleotides are TGTGCCAGCAGTTCCGGGAGTTGGCAGCCCCAGCATTTT. Its protein is CASSSGSWQPQHF.

This clone has only one observation. This chain joins TRBV6-1 and TRBJ2-3; TRBD2 agrees at 11 bases. J was trimmed by 1 base and V by 0 bases; bases with no gene match: 3. The CDR3 totals 17 residues. Germline values: CDR1 MNHNS, CDR2 SASEGT. CDR3 bases: TGTGCCAGCAGTGAAGCTAGCGGGGGGGCCGGCACAGATACGCAGTATTTT. It yields the protein CASSEASGGAGTDTQYF.

CDR3 sequence (DNA): TGTGCCAGCAGCCCGGGAAACAGGGACCAGCCCCAGCATTTT. Translated: CASSPGNRDQPQHF. The chain has TRBV28 and TRBJ1-5, with D perhaps matching TRBD1 (6 bases). Germline V gives CDR1 MDHEN, CDR2 SYDVKM. Trimming shortened V by 6 bases and J by 7 bases, and 16 bases separated the two germline ends. The CDR3 is 14 residues long.

This clone showed up just a few times. The chain uses TRBV24-1 and TRBJ2-3; 8 bases map to TRBD2. This CDR3 has 17 amino acids. Per the germline V gene, CDR1 is KGHDR and CDR2 is SFDVKD. Losses at the gene ends were 2 bases for V and 1 base for J; bases not matched to a gene: 7. The CDR3 loop is CATSDYDGRAGTDTQYF. In nucleotides, the CDR3 is TGTGCCACCAGTGATTATGACGGGAGGGCGGGCACAGATACGCAGTATTTT.

V gene TRBV4-2 combines with J gene TRBJ2-1; 13 positions match TRBD2. The V and J ends lost 1 base and 12 bases, in that order; junction bases with no gene match: 9. This CDR3 contains 16 residues. Germline V CDR1 and CDR2: LGHNA, YNFKEQ. The CDR3 DNA sequence: TGTGCCAGCAGCCAAGCCGGGACTAGCGGGATTGCCGGGCAGTTCTTC. Translation gives CASSQAGTSGIAGQFF.

The chain recombines TRBV5-5 with TRBJ1-5, with TRBD1 as a possible D gene (6 bases). V lost 5 bases, J lost 0 bases, and 12 bases lay in between. Germline V gene sequence: CDR1 SGHKS, CDR2 YYEKEE (reference sequence). This CDR3 region has 15 residues. For the CDR3, the DNA is TGTGCCAGCAGTGCGGGGGGGCCTAGCAATCAGCCCCAGCATTTT. As protein: CASSAGGPSNQPQHF.

This chain connects TRBV25-1 to TRBJ2-3; TRBD2 matches 9 bases. V lost 5 bases to trimming and J lost 6 bases; unmatched junction nucleotides: 9. Germline values: CDR1 MGHDK, CDR2 SYGVNS. The CDR3 covers 15 residues. The CDR3 is CASSIQSGGWDTQYF. CDR3 coding DNA: TGTGCCAGCAGTATACAAAGCGGGGGGTGGGATACGCAGTATTTT.

This clone came up once. The rearrangement uses TRBV7-9 and TRBJ1-2; no definite D call. This CDR3 has 15 residues. The germline V gene encodes CDR1 SEHNR and CDR2 FQNEAQ (reference sequence). V was trimmed by 2 bases and J by 0 bases, leaving 10 bases between them. The CDR3 reads CASSLIGSSNYGYTF. The CDR3 DNA sequence: TGTGCCAGCAGCTTAATTGGGAGTTCTAACTATGGCTACACCTTC.

J is TRBJ2-5 and V is TRBV4-1, with 11 positions matching TRBD2. Trimming cost V 3 bases and J 9 bases; bases outside gene matches: 24. CDR3 size: 20 residues. The germline CDR1 and CDR2 sequences are MGHRA and YSYEKL. DNA of the CDR3: TGCGCCAGCAGCCATTTGGAGGGGCTAGCGGGGGGCAGGGTGCTCGGGGCCCAGTACTTC. It is translated as CASSHLEGLAGGRVLGAQYF.

V usage is TRBV6-4 and J usage is TRBJ2-1, with D perhaps TRBD2 (6 bases). CDR3 size: 14 residues. The germline gives CDR1 MRHNA, CDR2 SNTAGT. With 2 bases removed from V and 10 bases from J, the gap between germline ends came to 15 bases. CDR3 bases: TGTGCCAGCAGTGACCAGGGCTTTGGAGGGGAGCAGTTCTTC. This encodes CASSDQGFGGEQFF.

This chain uses TRBV29-1 with TRBJ1-5, with D tentatively TRBD1 (6 bases). Trimming cost V 4 bases and J 0 bases, with 13 bases left between them. The germline CDR1 and CDR2 sequences are SQVTM and ANQGSEA. The CDR3 runs to 15 residues. In DNA form, the CDR3 reads TGCAGCGTTGGGTGGGGGGGCGATAGCAATCAGCCCCAGCATTTT. Its protein is CSVGWGGDSNQPQHF.

The chain couples TRBV5-6 to TRBJ2-1, with a tentative D call TRBD2 (6 bases). Germline V gene sequence: CDR1 SGHDT, CDR2 YYEEEE. V was clipped by 3 bases and J by 9 bases, with 16 bases between them. The CDR3 has 14 amino acids. The CDR3 coding sequence is TGTGCCAGCAGCTCCCTGGGTGAGCGGGCTGAGCAGTTCTTC. This gives the protein CASSSLGERAEQFF. The whole variable domain, filled in from reference TRBV5-6 and TRBJ2-1, reads DAGVTQSPTHLIKTRGQQVTLRCSPKSGHDTVSWYQQALGQGPQFIFQYYEEEERQRGNFPDRFSGHQFPNYSSELNVNALLLGDSALYLCASSSLGERAEQFFGPGTRLTVL.